The next 8 T cell receptor beta chains were all read from a single sample in a study of CD8 T cells in Susac syndrome. With random hexamers, reverse transcription was performed on 0.5 to 1 ug of RNA. TCRdb independently ran MiXCR on the immunoSEQ multiplex PCR reads; one entry per CDR3 protein. Altogether more than 150,000 distinct CDR3 sequences are present, approximately 95% being singletons, with the ten largest covering 0.16%. The specimen was CD8+ T cells from PBMCs. Source of these receptors: a human donor with Susac syndrome.

In this sample, this clonotype turned up a few times. The chain is built from TRBV18 and TRBJ1-1, with D tentatively TRBD1 (5 bases). The CDR3 totals 14 residues. Per the germline V gene, CDR1 is KGHSH and CDR2 is LQKENI. Deletions cut 5 bases from V and 0 bases from J, with 10 bases between. CDR3 nucleotide sequence: TGTGCCAGCTCAGGAACAGGCTTGAACACTGAAGCTTTCTTT. This codes for CASSGTGLNTEAFF. The full variable domain, its missing parts supplied by reference TRBV18 and TRBJ1-1, is NAGVMQNPRHLVRRRGQEARLRCSPMKGHSHVYWYRQLPEEGLKFMVYLQKENIIDESGMPKERFSAEFPKEGPSILRIQQVVRGDSAAYFCASSGTGLNTEAFFGQGTRLTVV.

This chain uses TRBV29-1 with TRBJ1-1; D ambiguous. This CDR3 contains 15 residues. V lost 4 bases and J lost 4, with 19 bases in between. CDR1 and CDR2 (germline): SQVTM, ANQGSEA. CDR3 amino acids: CSVGIQDRFRTEAFF. Here the CDR3 DNA reads TGCAGCGTTGGGATCCAGGATAGATTCCGCACTGAAGCTTTCTTT.

This chain uses TRBV20-1 with TRBJ2-7; D possibly corresponds to TRBD1 (6 bases). CDR1 DFQATT and CDR2 SNEGSKA come from the germline V gene (reference sequence). The length of the CDR3 is 15 residues. The V and J ends lost 3 bases and 2 bases respectively, with 17 bases between them. The DNA of the CDR3 is TGCAGTGCTAGGATCGGTGGACAGCCGGCCTACGAGCAGTACTTC. Translation gives CSARIGGQPAYEQYF.

J is TRBJ1-3 and V is TRBV9, with D perhaps TRBD1 (5 bases). The V gene lost 0 bases and the J gene lost 0 bases, with 7 bases spanning the gap. CDR3 size: 15 residues. CDR1 is SGDLS, CDR2 YYNGEE, per germline. CDR3: CASSVGGYSGNTIYF. The CDR3 nucleotides read TGTGCCAGCAGCGTAGGGGGCTACTCTGGAAACACCATATATTTT.

This chain links TRBV5-1 with TRBJ2-2; the D is unclear. Trimming stripped 6 bases from V and 0 bases from J, with 12 bases between. The CDR3 covers 15 residues. Germline lookup yields CDR1 SGHRS and CDR2 YFSETQ. CDR3 bases: TGCGCCAGCAAAGAGGCAGTCGCGAACACCGGGGAGCTGTTTTTT. This gives the protein CASKEAVANTGELFF.

J is TRBJ2-3 and V is TRBV7-3; possible D gene TRBD1, 5 bases. Germline lookup yields CDR1 SGHTA and CDR2 FQGTGA. This CDR3 contains 15 residues. V shed 2 bases and J shed 0 bases, with 9 bases lying between them. CDR3 region: CASSLDRTSTDTQYF. CDR3 nucleotides: TGTGCCAGCAGCTTAGACAGAACTAGCACAGATACGCAGTATTTT.

This chain uses TRBV19 with TRBJ2-3, with D possibly called TRBD1 or TRBD2 (5 bases each). This CDR3 is built from 17 residues. The V gene lost 1 base and the J gene lost 0 bases, with 14 bases spanning the gap. The germline V gene encodes CDR1 LNHDA and CDR2 SQIVND (reference sequence). CDR3 DNA: TGTGCCAGTAGTATAGTCCCCGGGACCCCAAGCACAGATACGCAGTATTTT. Its protein is CASSIVPGTPSTDTQYF.

As to this clonotype: The junction departs from the called germline gene at one end, perhaps through a read error. The chain links TRBV23-1 to TRBJ1-1, with D perhaps matching TRBD1 (5 bases). TRBV23-1 qualifies as an ORF whose function is uncertain. This CDR3 contains 15 residues. CDR3 nucleotides: TGCGCCAGCAGTCAGTCTCGCCTTAAGGTTAAAACGGGGGGGTTT. This codes for CASSQSRLKVKTGGF.